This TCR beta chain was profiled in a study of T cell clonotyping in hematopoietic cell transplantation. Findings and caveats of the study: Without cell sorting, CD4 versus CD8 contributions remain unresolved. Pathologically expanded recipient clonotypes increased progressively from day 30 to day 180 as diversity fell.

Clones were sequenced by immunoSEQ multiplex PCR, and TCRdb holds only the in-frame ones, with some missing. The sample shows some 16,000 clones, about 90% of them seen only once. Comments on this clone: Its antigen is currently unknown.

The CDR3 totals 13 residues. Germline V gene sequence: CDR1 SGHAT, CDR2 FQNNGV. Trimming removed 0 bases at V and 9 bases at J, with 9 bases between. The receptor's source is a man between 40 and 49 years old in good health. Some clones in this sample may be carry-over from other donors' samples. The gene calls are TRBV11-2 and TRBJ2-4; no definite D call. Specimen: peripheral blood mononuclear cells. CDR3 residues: CASSLEGLGIQYF. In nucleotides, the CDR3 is TGTGCCAGCAGCTTAGAGGGGTTAGGCATTCAGTACTTC.